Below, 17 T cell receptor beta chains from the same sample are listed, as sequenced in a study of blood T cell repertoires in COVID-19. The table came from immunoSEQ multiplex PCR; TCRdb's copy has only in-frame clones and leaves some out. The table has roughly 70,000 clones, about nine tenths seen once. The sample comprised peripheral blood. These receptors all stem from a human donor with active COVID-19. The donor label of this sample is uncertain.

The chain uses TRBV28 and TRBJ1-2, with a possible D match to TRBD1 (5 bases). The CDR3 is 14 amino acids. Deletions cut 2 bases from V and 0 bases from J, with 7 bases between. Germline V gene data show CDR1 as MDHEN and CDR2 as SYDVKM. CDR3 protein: CASSLGAANYGYTF. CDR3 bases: TGTGCCAGCAGTTTAGGGGCGGCTAACTATGGCTACACCTTC.

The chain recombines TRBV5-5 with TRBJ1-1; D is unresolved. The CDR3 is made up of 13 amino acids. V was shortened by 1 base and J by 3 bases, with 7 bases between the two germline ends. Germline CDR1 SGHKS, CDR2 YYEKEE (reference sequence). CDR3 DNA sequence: TGTGCCAGCAGCTTGTTCTATGACACTGAAGCTTTCTTT. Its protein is CASSLFYDTEAFF.

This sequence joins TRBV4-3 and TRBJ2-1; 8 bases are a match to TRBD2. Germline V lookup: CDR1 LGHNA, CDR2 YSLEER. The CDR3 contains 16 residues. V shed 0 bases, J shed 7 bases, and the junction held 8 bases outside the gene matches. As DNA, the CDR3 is TGCGCCAGCAGCCAAGATCGAGGCGGGAGGATAAATGAGCAGTTCTTC. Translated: CASSQDRGGRINEQFF.

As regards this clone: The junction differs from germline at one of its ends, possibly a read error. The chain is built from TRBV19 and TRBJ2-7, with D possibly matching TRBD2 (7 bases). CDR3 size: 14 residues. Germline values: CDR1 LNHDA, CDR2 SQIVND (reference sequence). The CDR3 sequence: CASSIGGDSYEQYF. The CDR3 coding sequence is TGTGCCAGTAGCATAGGGGGGGACTCCTACGAGCAGTACTTC.

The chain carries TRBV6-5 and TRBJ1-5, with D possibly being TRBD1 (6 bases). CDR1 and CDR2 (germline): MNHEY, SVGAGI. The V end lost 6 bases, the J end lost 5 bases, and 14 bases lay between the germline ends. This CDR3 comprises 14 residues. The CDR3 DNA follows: TGTGCCAGCAGGAGGGGGGGCGAGGATCAGCCCCAGCATTTT. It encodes CASRRGGEDQPQHF.

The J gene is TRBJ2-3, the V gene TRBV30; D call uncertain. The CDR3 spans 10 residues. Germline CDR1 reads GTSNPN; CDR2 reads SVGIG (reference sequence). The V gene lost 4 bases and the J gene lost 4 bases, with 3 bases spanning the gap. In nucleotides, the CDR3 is TGTGCCTGGACTCCAGATACGCAGTATTTT. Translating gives CAWTPDTQYF.

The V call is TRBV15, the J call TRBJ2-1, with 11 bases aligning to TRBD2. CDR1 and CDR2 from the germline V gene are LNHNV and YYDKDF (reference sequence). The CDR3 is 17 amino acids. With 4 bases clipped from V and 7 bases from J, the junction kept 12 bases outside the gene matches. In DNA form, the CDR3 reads TGTGCCACCAGCACACCAACGACTAGCGGGAATTCTAATGAGCAGTTCTTC. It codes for CATSTPTTSGNSNEQFF.

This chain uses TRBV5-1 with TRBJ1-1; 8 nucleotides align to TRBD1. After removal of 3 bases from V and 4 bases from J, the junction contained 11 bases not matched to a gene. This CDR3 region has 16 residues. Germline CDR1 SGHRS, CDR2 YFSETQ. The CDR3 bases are TGCGCCAGCAGCTCACCCACAGGACAGGGTATCACTGAAGCTTTCTTT. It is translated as CASSSPTGQGITEAFF.

Here the CDR3 reads CASSQDQGAYKNTIYF. As DNA, the CDR3 is TGCGCCAGCAGCCAAGATCAGGGGGCGTATAAAAACACCATATATTTT. The chain links TRBV4-3 to TRBJ1-3; 8 nucleotides agree with TRBD1. With 0 bases clipped from V and 6 bases from J, the junction kept 7 bases outside the gene matches. Germline V gives CDR1 LGHNA, CDR2 YSLEER. The CDR3 extends over 16 amino acids.

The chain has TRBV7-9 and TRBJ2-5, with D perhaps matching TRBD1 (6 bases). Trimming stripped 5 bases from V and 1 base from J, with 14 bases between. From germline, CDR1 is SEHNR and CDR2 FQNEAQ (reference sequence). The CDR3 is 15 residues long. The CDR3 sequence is CASSTLQGPQETQYF. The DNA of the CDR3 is TGTGCCAGCAGCACCCTACAGGGCCCCCAAGAGACCCAGTACTTC.

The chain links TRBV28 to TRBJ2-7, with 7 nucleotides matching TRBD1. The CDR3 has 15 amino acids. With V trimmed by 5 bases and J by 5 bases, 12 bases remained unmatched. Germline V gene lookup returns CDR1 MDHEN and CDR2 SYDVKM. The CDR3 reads CASSPGTAQTDEQYF. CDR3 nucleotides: TGTGCCAGCAGTCCCGGGACAGCCCAAACGGACGAGCAGTACTTC.

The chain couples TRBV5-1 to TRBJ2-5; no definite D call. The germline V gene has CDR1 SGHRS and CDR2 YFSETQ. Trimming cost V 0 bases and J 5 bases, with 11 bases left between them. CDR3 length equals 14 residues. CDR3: CASSLAGPRETQYF. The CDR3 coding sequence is TGCGCCAGCAGCTTGGCCGGTCCTAGGGAGACCCAGTACTTC.

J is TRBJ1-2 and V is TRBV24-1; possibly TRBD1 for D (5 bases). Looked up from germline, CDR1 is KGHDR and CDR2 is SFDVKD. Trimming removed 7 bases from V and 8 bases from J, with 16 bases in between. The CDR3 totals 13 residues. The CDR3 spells CATSSPGGGGYTF. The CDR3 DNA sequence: TGTGCCACCAGCTCCCCCGGGGGTGGCGGCTACACCTTC.

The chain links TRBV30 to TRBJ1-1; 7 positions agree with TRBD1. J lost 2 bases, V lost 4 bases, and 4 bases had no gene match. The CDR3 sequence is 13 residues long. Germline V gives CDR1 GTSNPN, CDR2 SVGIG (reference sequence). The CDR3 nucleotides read TGTGCCTGGAACAGGGGCTTCAACACTGAAGCTTTCTTT. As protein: CAWNRGFNTEAFF.

The CDR3 here is CASSLGRDSPQETQYF. CDR3 DNA: TGTGCCAGCAGCTTAGGTCGGGACTCCCCCCAAGAGACCCAGTACTTC. J is TRBJ2-5 and V is TRBV7-3, with D perhaps matching TRBD2 (6 bases). Germline loops: CDR1 SGHTA, CDR2 FQGTGA. The CDR3 is made up of 16 amino acids. Trimming shortened V by 2 bases and J by 1 base, and 14 bases separated the two germline ends. The variable domain in full, completed from reference TRBV7-3 and TRBJ2-5, reads GAGVSQTPSNKVTEKGKYVELRCDPISGHTALYWYRQSLGQGPEFLIYFQGTGAADDSGLPNDRFFAVRPEGSVSTLKIQRTERGDSAVYLCASSLGRDSPQETQYFGPGTRLLVL.

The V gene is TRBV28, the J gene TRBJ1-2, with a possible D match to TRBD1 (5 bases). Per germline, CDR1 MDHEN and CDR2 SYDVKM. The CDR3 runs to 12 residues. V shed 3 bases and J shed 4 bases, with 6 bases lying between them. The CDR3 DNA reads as TGTGCCAGCAGTTTGACAGTCTATGGCTACACCTTC. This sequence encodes CASSLTVYGYTF.

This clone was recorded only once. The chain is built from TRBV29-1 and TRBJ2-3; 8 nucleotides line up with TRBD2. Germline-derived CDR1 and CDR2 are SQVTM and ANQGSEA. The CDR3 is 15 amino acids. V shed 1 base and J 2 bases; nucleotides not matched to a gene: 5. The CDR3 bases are TGCAGCGTTGAAGGGCCTAGCGGGTTCACAGATACGCAGTATTTT. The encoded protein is CSVEGPSGFTDTQYF.